Below, 24 T cell receptor beta chains from the same sample are listed, as sequenced in a study of control samples from healthy donors and cancer patients. Clones were read by immunoSEQ multiplex PCR, and TCRdb kept only the in-frame ones, dropping some. The table includes 150,000 to 180,000 clones, 90% to 95% detected once. Sequencing used blood. These receptors all stem from a man aged 35-49 years in good health.

V and J are TRBV12-3 or TRBV12-4 and TRBJ2-7; weak D call: TRBD2 (5 bases). CDR3 size: 12 residues. The V gene lost 6 bases and the J gene lost 6 bases, with 12 bases spanning the gap. DNA of the CDR3: TGTGCCAGCAGGCTCGGACTGTTCGAGCAGTACTTC. Translating it yields CASRLGLFEQYF.

The chain employs TRBV27 and TRBJ2-2; D is unclear. The CDR3 is 14 amino acids. CDR1 is MNHEY, CDR2 SMNVEV, per germline (reference sequence). V was shortened by 1 base and J by 4 bases, with 7 bases between the two germline ends. This chain's CDR3 is CASSLWASTGELFF. The CDR3 coding sequence is TGTGCCAGCAGTTTATGGGCCTCCACCGGGGAGCTGTTTTTT.

The V call is TRBV7-2, the J call TRBJ2-7; 7 nucleotides line up with TRBD2. From germline, CDR1 is SGHTA and CDR2 FQGNSA. Trimming at V came to 3 bases and at J to 0 bases, leaving 2 bases not matched to a gene. The CDR3 sequence is 14 residues long. The CDR3 loop reads CASSFSSGSYEQYF. The CDR3 bases are TGTGCCAGCAGCTTTTCTAGCGGCTCCTACGAGCAGTACTTC.

This sequence joins TRBV12-5 and TRBJ2-1, with D possibly TRBD2 on 6 matching bases. The CDR3 length is 12 residues. Germline CDR1 is LGHNT and CDR2 is FRNRAP. With 7 bases removed from V and 6 bases from J, the gap between germline ends came to 10 bases. For the CDR3, the DNA is TGTGCTAGTGCCCTGGAGGGCAATGAGCAGTTCTTC. Encoded protein: CASALEGNEQFF.

J is TRBJ2-2 and V is TRBV18, with D uncertain. Germline V gene lookup returns CDR1 KGHSH and CDR2 LQKENI. This CDR3 spans 10 amino acids. V gave up 6 bases and J gave up 7 bases, with 3 bases separating them. CDR3 sequence (DNA): TGTGCCAGCTCGAACGGGGAGCTGTTTTTT. Residues: CASSNGELFF.

In its sample, this clone was seen once. The genes are TRBV10-1 and TRBJ2-3, with D possibly matching TRBD2 (5 bases). CDR1 and CDR2 from the germline V gene are WNHNN and SYGVQD (reference sequence). The CDR3 spans 13 residues. The V end was cut by 6 bases, the J end by 5 bases, with 12 bases between. CDR3 in amino acids: CASRRALGDTQYF. In DNA form, the CDR3 reads TGCGCCAGCAGGCGGGCCCTGGGAGATACGCAGTATTTT.

The genes are TRBV4-1 and TRBJ2-3; D ambiguous. V lost 1 base to trimming and J lost 4 bases, with 9 bases between them. The CDR3 sequence is 14 residues long. From germline, CDR1 is MGHRA and CDR2 YSYEKL. CDR3: CASSQAGPADTQYF. CDR3 DNA sequence: TGCGCCAGCAGCCAAGCCGGGCCTGCAGATACGCAGTATTTT.

This chain uses TRBV12-5 with TRBJ2-2, with D possibly TRBD2 on 7 matching bases. Germline V lookup: CDR1 LGHNT, CDR2 FRNRAP. V lost 2 bases and J lost 4, with 14 bases in between. This CDR3 is 16 amino acids long. The CDR3, as DNA: TGTGCTAGTGGTTTGATGGGGGGGCCGGGCACCGGGGAGCTGTTTTTT. The encoded protein is CASGLMGGPGTGELFF.

This rearrangement joins TRBV9 to TRBJ1-2; TRBD1 matches at 10 bases. In germline, CDR1 is SGDLS, CDR2 YYNGEE. The CDR3 spans 14 residues. J was trimmed by 4 bases and V by 0 bases; bases with no gene match: 0. The CDR3: CASSVGDRGYGYTF. The CDR3 coding sequence is TGTGCCAGCAGCGTAGGGGACAGGGGCTATGGCTACACCTTC. Using reference TRBV9 and TRBJ1-2 for the parts outside the CDR3, the full variable domain is DSGVTQTPKHLITATGQRVTLRCSPRSGDLSVYWYQQSLDQGLQFLIQYYNGEERAKGNILERFSAQQFPDLHSELNLSSLELGDSALYFCASSVGDRGYGYTFGSGTRLTVV.

The V gene is TRBV24-1, the J gene TRBJ2-1, with D perhaps being TRBD1 or TRBD2 (5 bases each). From germline, CDR1 is KGHDR and CDR2 SFDVKD. The CDR3 runs 15 residues. V was shortened by 9 bases and J by 5 bases, with 19 bases between the two germline ends. The CDR3 DNA reads as TGTGCCACCGTGGGGGACCAGCCGGGTGACAATGAGCAGTTCTTC. Translation: CATVGDQPGDNEQFF.

CDR3 amino acids: CASSQEGRTGHNEQFF. CDR3 coding DNA: TGCGCCAGCAGCCAAGAGGGGCGGACAGGGCACAATGAGCAGTTCTTC. This chain connects TRBV4-3 to TRBJ2-1; 8 nucleotides match TRBD1. This CDR3 has 16 amino acids. Germline V gene lookup returns CDR1 LGHNA and CDR2 YSLEER. V lost 0 bases and J lost 5; bases outside the gene matches: 6.

Concerning this clone itself: One junction end does not reproduce the germline sequence, and a read error may be involved. V is TRBV10-1 and J is TRBJ2-7, with TRBD1 as a possible D gene (7 bases). The germline V gene encodes CDR1 WNHNN and CDR2 SYGVQD (reference sequence). The CDR3 has 10 residues. The CDR3: CASSDGGGNF. CDR3 nucleotide sequence: TGCGCCAGCAGTGATGGAGGGGGCAACTTC.

The chain carries TRBV3-1 (or the pseudogene TRBV3-2) and TRBJ1-2; weak D call: TRBD1 (6 bases). V lost 1 base, J lost 7 bases, and 13 bases lay in between. CDR1 and CDR2 from the germline V gene are LGHDT and YNNKEL (reference sequence). The CDR3 is made up of 14 amino acids. The CDR3 coding sequence is TGTGCCAGCAGCCAAGGGACTACAGGGCTTGGCTACACCTTC. Protein: CASSQGTTGLGYTF.

The rearrangement joins TRBV27 to TRBJ1-4; no clear D gene. The CDR3 is 12 residues long. The germline CDR1 and CDR2 sequences are MNHEY and SMNVEV (reference sequence). Trimming took off 8 bases at V and 5 bases at J, with 9 bases between the two ends. The CDR3 sequence is CASGQTNEKLFF. Here the CDR3 DNA reads TGTGCCAGCGGGCAGACAAATGAAAAACTGTTTTTT.

The chain recombines TRBV19 with TRBJ1-5; 8 bases line up with TRBD1. V shed 5 bases, J shed 2 bases, and the junction held 2 bases outside the gene matches. The CDR3 loop spans 14 amino acids. Looked up from germline, CDR1 is LNHDA and CDR2 is SQIVND (reference sequence). The CDR3 DNA is TGTGCCAGTAGTTGGGGACAGGGCAATCAGCCCCAGCATTTT. This codes for CASSWGQGNQPQHF.

The chain recombines TRBV18 with TRBJ1-6; D is undetermined. CDR1 is KGHSH and CDR2 is LQKENI in the germline V gene. The V and J ends lost 2 bases and 5 bases respectively, with 13 bases between them. The CDR3 length is 16 residues. The CDR3 bases are TGTGCCAGCTCACCAAGGCTGCCAGAGAATAATTCACCCCTCCACTTT. Translated, it gives CASSPRLPENNSPLHF.

This rearrangement joins TRBV24-1 to TRBJ2-7; 7 positions agree with TRBD1. With 3 bases clipped from V and 2 bases from J, the junction kept 0 bases outside the gene matches. CDR1 is KGHDR and CDR2 is SFDVKD in the germline V gene. This CDR3 is 13 amino acids long. CDR3 protein: CATSDGTAYEQYF. The CDR3 coding sequence is TGTGCCACCAGTGATGGGACAGCCTACGAGCAGTACTTC.

The chain couples TRBV6-5 to TRBJ2-1; D might be TRBD1 (6 bases). CDR1 and CDR2 (germline): MNHEY, SVGAGI. V was cut by 6 bases and J by 5 bases, with 17 bases left in between. This CDR3 comprises 15 residues. This CDR3 reads CASRPYRESHNEQFF. DNA of the CDR3: TGTGCCAGCAGGCCTTACAGGGAGTCCCACAATGAGCAGTTCTTC.

The chain's CDR3 is CSIRQGENTIYF. The CDR3 DNA reads TGCAGCATCCGACAGGGTGAAAACACCATATATTTT. The chain is built from TRBV29-1 and TRBJ1-3; TRBD1 matches at 7 bases. J lost 6 bases, V lost 8 bases, and 7 bases had no gene match. The CDR3 contains 12 residues. Germline V gene data show CDR1 as SQVTM and CDR2 as ANQGSEA. Based on the CDR3 plus reference TRBV29-1 and TRBJ1-3, the full variable domain is SAVISQKPSRDICQRGTSLTIQCQVDSQVTMMFWYRQQPGQSLTLIATANQGSEATYESGFVIDKFPISRPNLTFSTLTVSNMSPEDSSIYLCSIRQGENTIYFGEGSWLTVV.

The DNA for the CDR3 is TGTGCCAGCAGCGTAGTAGGCCGGGAGCTGTTTTTT. Protein product: CASSVVGRELFF. The J gene is TRBJ2-2, the V gene TRBV9; D gene uncertain. Germline V gives CDR1 SGDLS, CDR2 YYNGEE. This CDR3 has 12 residues. Trimming removed 0 bases at V and 9 bases at J, with 6 bases between.

The chain uses TRBV6-1 and TRBJ2-5, with D perhaps TRBD1 (6 bases). V dropped 3 bases and J dropped 5 bases, with 13 bases sitting between them. CDR1 is MNHNS and CDR2 is SASEGT in the germline V gene. This CDR3 has 14 amino acids. The CDR3 nucleotides read TGTGCCAGCAGTGACCCCGACAGGTCCGAGACCCAGTACTTC. It codes for CASSDPDRSETQYF.

This chain links TRBV7-2 with TRBJ2-3; D may be TRBD2 (5 bases). Germline V CDR1 and CDR2: SGHTA, FQGNSA. Deletions cut 3 bases from V and 4 bases from J, with 17 bases between. The CDR3 has 16 amino acids. CDR3 protein: CASSLGSQGGADTQYF. DNA for the CDR3: TGTGCCAGCAGCTTGGGGAGCCAAGGTGGAGCAGATACGCAGTATTTT.

The chain combines TRBV6-6 with TRBJ1-1; 7 nucleotides agree with TRBD1. This CDR3 is 14 amino acids long. The germline gives CDR1 MNHNY, CDR2 SVGAGI (reference sequence). V was pared by 7 bases and J by 5 bases, with 10 bases of the junction left unmatched. The CDR3 DNA follows: TGTGCCAGCAAAGTCCAGGGGGTGAGAACTGAAGCTTTCTTT. It is translated as CASKVQGVRTEAFF.

The chain recombines TRBV5-1 with TRBJ1-1; D is possibly TRBD1 (5 bases). In germline, CDR1 is SGHRS, CDR2 YFSETQ. This CDR3 contains 17 residues. The V end lost 0 bases, the J end lost 0 bases, and 15 bases lay between the germline ends. The CDR3 protein is CASSLARAGKVNTEAFF. CDR3 sequence (DNA): TGCGCCAGCAGCTTGGCCCGCGCAGGGAAAGTGAACACTGAAGCTTTCTTT.